One and the same sample provided the 32 T cell receptor beta chains below, sequenced in a study of blood T cell repertoires in COVID-19. Assay used: immunoSEQ multiplex PCR; TCRdb lists only in-frame clones, some missing. The sample holds some 250,000 clones, around 85% seen once. The specimen sequenced was peripheral blood. The receptor set was obtained from a man in his fifties or sixties with acute or convalescent COVID-19.

V gene TRBV6-5 combines with J gene TRBJ1-2, with D perhaps TRBD1 (5 bases). CDR3 length: 15 residues. The germline gives CDR1 MNHEY, CDR2 SVGAGI. V shed 4 bases and J shed 2 bases, with 14 bases lying between them. The CDR3 nucleotides are TGTGCCAGCAGTTTGGCGGCCGGGGGGAACTATGGCTACACCTTC. Encoded protein: CASSLAAGGNYGYTF.

The chain is built from TRBV28 and TRBJ1-4, with TRBD1 matching over 7 bases. Germline V lookup: CDR1 MDHEN, CDR2 SYDVKM. This CDR3 region has 13 residues. V lost 3 bases to trimming and J lost 7 bases; unmatched junction nucleotides: 2. The chain's CDR3 is CASSFSGGEKLFF. The DNA for the CDR3 is TGTGCCAGCAGTTTTTCAGGGGGTGAAAAACTGTTTTTT.

The CDR3 loop is CSAGLGETQYF. In DNA, the CDR3 is TGCAGTGCTGGACTAGGAGAGACCCAGTACTTC. The chain links TRBV20-1 to TRBJ2-5, with 7 bases identical to TRBD2. Germline V lookup: CDR1 DFQATT, CDR2 SNEGSKA (reference sequence). J lost 4 bases, V lost 5 bases, and 1 base had no gene match. This CDR3 is built from 11 residues.

CDR3 DNA sequence: TGTGCCAGCAGCGTTACGTCCCGGAGACCCCTCTCTGGGGCCAACGTCCTGACTTTC. It specifies CASSVTSRRPLSGANVLTF. The rearrangement uses TRBV3-1 (or the pseudogene TRBV3-2) and TRBJ2-6, with unresolved D. The CDR3 is made up of 19 amino acids. The V gene's germline CDR1 is LGHDT and CDR2 YNNKEL (reference sequence). The V and J ends lost 5 bases and 0 bases respectively, with 20 bases between them.

The chain joins TRBV15 to TRBJ2-2, with D maybe TRBD1 (5 bases). V lost 2 bases to trimming and J lost 0 bases, with 13 bases between them. CDR1 LNHNV and CDR2 YYDKDF come from the germline V gene (reference sequence). The CDR3 sequence is 17 residues long. The CDR3 here is CATSRLTARANTGELFF. CDR3 nucleotide sequence: TGTGCCACCAGCAGACTGACAGCCCGGGCGAACACCGGGGAGCTGTTTTTT.

V and J are TRBV25-1 and TRBJ2-5, with TRBD1 identical over 9 bases. Germline-derived CDR1 and CDR2 are MGHDK and SYGVNS. With V trimmed by 6 bases and J by 4 bases, 9 bases remained unmatched. This CDR3 region has 15 residues. CDR3 residues: CASSYTGTGRETQYF. The DNA of the CDR3 is TGTGCCAGCAGCTACACCGGGACAGGGAGAGAGACCCAGTACTTC. The full variable domain, in which reference TRBV25-1 and TRBJ2-5 provide the parts outside the CDR3, is EADIYQTPRYLVIGTGKKITLECSQTMGHDKMYWYQQDPGMELHLIHYSYGVNSTEKGDLSSESTVSRIRTEHFPLTLESARPSHTSQYLCASSYTGTGRETQYFGPGTRLLVL.

CDR3 coding DNA: TGTGCCAGCAGCGACCGGGACAGGGGGAACACTGAAGCTTTCTTT. Translation gives CASSDRDRGNTEAFF. The chain has TRBV9 and TRBJ1-1; 10 bases match TRBD1. From germline, CDR1 is SGDLS and CDR2 YYNGEE. The CDR3 covers 15 residues. The ends lost 3 bases at V and 1 base at J; junction bases unmatched: 3.

The chain links TRBV21-1 to TRBJ2-5; the listed D gene, TRBD1, was not tested against the DNA. TRBV21-1 corresponds to a pseudogene. This CDR3 comprises 13 residues. The DNA of the CDR3 is TGTGCCAGCAGCAAAGTACAGCAAGAGACCCAGTACTTC. This gives the protein CASSKVQQETQYF.

The gene calls are TRBV24-1 and TRBJ2-7; 9 bases align to TRBD2. This CDR3 has 13 residues. Germline CDR1 reads KGHDR; CDR2 reads SFDVKD. The junction had 6 bases not matched to a gene; V was cut back by 9 bases and J by 4 bases. CDR3: CATGSGRLYEQYF. The CDR3 DNA follows: TGTGCCACCGGGAGCGGGAGGTTGTACGAGCAGTACTTC.

The chain couples TRBV6-5 to TRBJ1-1, with 7 bases fitting TRBD1. V gave up 6 bases and J gave up 5 bases; unmatched junction bases: 12. The CDR3 has 15 residues. The germline V gene has CDR1 MNHEY and CDR2 SVGAGI. The CDR3 coding sequence is TGTGCCAGCAGCGCATTAATCACAGGGGAGACTGAAGCTTTCTTT. Protein: CASSALITGETEAFF.

This chain connects TRBV11-2 to TRBJ1-1; TRBD1 is a possible D gene (6 bases). There are 15 residues in the CDR3. The germline V gene has CDR1 SGHAT and CDR2 FQNNGV. Deletions cut 5 bases from V and 0 bases from J, with 13 bases between. The CDR3 DNA reads as TGTGCCAGCAGCCCGGCGCAGGGGATGAACACTGAAGCTTTCTTT. Translated, it gives CASSPAQGMNTEAFF.

The chain couples TRBV7-3 to TRBJ2-1, with 8 nucleotides matching TRBD2. V shed 6 bases and J 5 bases; nucleotides not matched to a gene: 6. There are 14 residues in the CDR3. Germline CDR1 reads SGHTA; CDR2 reads FQGTGA. CDR3 coding DNA: TGTGCCAGCAGTTTAGCGGGATCACACAATGAGCAGTTCTTC. Translating gives CASSLAGSHNEQFF.

DNA of the CDR3: TGTGCCAGCAGCCCCAGAGCGACAGGGGGCGCTGGAAACACCATATATTTT. Translating gives CASSPRATGGAGNTIYF. The V gene is TRBV27, the J gene TRBJ1-3, with 10 bases lining up with TRBD1. In germline, CDR1 is MNHEY, CDR2 SMNVEV (reference sequence). CDR3 length: 17 residues. V dropped 6 bases and J dropped 2; count of bases not matched to a gene: 10.

The V call is TRBV2, the J call TRBJ1-6, with TRBD1 identical over 8 bases. V was clipped by 6 bases and J by 7 bases; unmatched bases: 5. From germline, CDR1 is SNHLY and CDR2 FYNNEI. There are 14 residues in the CDR3. The CDR3 coding sequence is TGTGCCAGCAGAAAGGGACAGGAGAATTCACCCCTCCACTTT. This codes for CASRKGQENSPLHF.

In the case of this clone: Different DNA sequences within this sample yield the same CDR3. The CDR3 spells CASSPTGTDTQYF. In DNA, the CDR3 is TGTGCCAGCAGCCCAACGGGGACAGATACGCAGTATTTT. The J gene is TRBJ2-3, the V gene TRBV3-1 (or the pseudogene TRBV3-2); tentative D call: TRBD2 (5 bases). Looked up from germline, CDR1 is LGHDT and CDR2 is YNNKEL (reference sequence). The CDR3 consists of 13 residues. Trimming removed 4 bases at V and 3 bases at J, with 8 bases between.

This chain links TRBV29-1 with TRBJ2-7; 14 bases align to TRBD2. Germline values: CDR1 SQVTM, CDR2 ANQGSEA. The CDR3 has 18 amino acids. Trimming took 4 bases from V and 0 from J; bases not matched to a gene: 11. Here the CDR3 reads CSVGGTGTSGRSSYEQYF. CDR3 sequence (DNA): TGCAGCGTTGGCGGAACAGGGACTAGCGGGAGAAGCTCCTACGAGCAGTACTTC.

The chain couples TRBV2 to TRBJ2-5; TRBD2 agrees at 9 bases. Per the germline V gene, CDR1 is SNHLY and CDR2 is FYNNEI. This CDR3 spans 13 amino acids. Trimming took 6 bases from V and 4 from J; bases not matched to a gene: 3. DNA for the CDR3: TGTGCCAGCAGGTTAGCGGGAGTAGAGACCCAGTACTTC. Its protein is CASRLAGVETQYF.

The rearrangement links TRBV7-2 to TRBJ2-6; possibly TRBD2 for D (5 bases). V was pared by 5 bases and J by 4 bases, with 6 bases between. From germline, CDR1 is SGHTA and CDR2 FQGNSA. The CDR3 contains 13 residues. CDR3 residues: CASSPGGANVLTF. Written as DNA, the CDR3 is TGTGCCAGCAGCCCGGGGGGGGCCAACGTCCTGACTTTC.

The chain couples TRBV6-2 or TRBV6-3 to TRBJ1-1; D remains unclear. The CDR3 sequence is 12 residues long. V was pared by 2 bases and J by 1 base, with 2 bases between. CDR1 and CDR2 (germline): MNHEY, SVGEGT. CDR3 DNA sequence: TGTGCCAGCAGTTACCGGAACACTGAAGCTTTCTTT. It yields the protein CASSYRNTEAFF.

The chain employs TRBV28 and TRBJ1-6; D perhaps matches TRBD1 (6 bases). This CDR3 spans 15 amino acids. V was shortened by 4 bases and J by 9 bases, with 16 bases between the two germline ends. The germline V gene has CDR1 MDHEN and CDR2 SYDVKM. The CDR3 loop reads CASSWVRTEGSPLHF. The CDR3 bases are TGTGCCAGCAGTTGGGTCAGGACAGAAGGTTCACCCCTCCACTTT. The whole variable domain, remainder taken from reference TRBV28 and TRBJ1-6, is DVKVTQSSRYLVKRTGEKVFLECVQDMDHENMFWYRQDPGLGLRLIYFSYDVKMKEKGDIPEGYSVSREKKERFSLILESASTNQTSMYLCASSWVRTEGSPLHFGNGTRLTVT.

This chain uses TRBV5-1 with TRBJ1-3, with D perhaps matching TRBD1 (5 bases). The V and J ends lost 3 bases and 4 bases respectively, with 14 bases between them. CDR3 length: 15 residues. Germline values: CDR1 SGHRS, CDR2 YFSETQ. The CDR3 here is CASSYNRGAGNTIYF. In DNA, the CDR3 is TGCGCCAGCAGCTACAATAGGGGTGCCGGAAACACCATATATTTT. The whole variable domain, remainder taken from reference TRBV5-1 and TRBJ1-3, is KAGVTQTPRYLIKTRGQQVTLSCSPISGHRSVSWYQQTPGQGLQFLFEYFSETQRNKGNFPGRFSGRQFSNSRSEMNVSTLELGDSALYLCASSYNRGAGNTIYFGEGSWLTVV.

The genes are TRBV7-2 and TRBJ1-1; D unclear. Trimming removed 0 bases from V and 5 bases from J, with 13 bases in between. Per the germline V gene, CDR1 is SGHTA and CDR2 is FQGNSA. The CDR3 length is 15 residues. CDR3 region: CASSLAAVWRTEAFF. The CDR3 DNA sequence: TGTGCCAGCAGCTTAGCTGCGGTCTGGCGTACTGAAGCTTTCTTT. Together with reference TRBV7-2 and TRBJ1-1, the CDR3 gives the full variable domain: GAGVSQSPSNKVTEKGKDVELRCDPISGHTALYWYRQSLGQGLEFLIYFQGNSAPDKSGLPSDRFSAERTGGSVSTLTIQRTQQEDSAVYLCASSLAAVWRTEAFFGQGTRLTVV.

This rearrangement joins TRBV7-3 to TRBJ2-2, with 12 bases matching TRBD2. Germline V gene sequence: CDR1 SGHTA, CDR2 FQGTGA. The CDR3 length is 18 residues. Trimming took 3 bases from V and 3 from J; bases not matched to a gene: 8. DNA of the CDR3: TGTGCCAGCAGCTTGACTAGCGGGAGTTTCCTAGACACCGGGGAGCTGTTTTTT. Translation gives CASSLTSGSFLDTGELFF. The variable domain in full, with the rest retrieved from reference TRBV7-3 and TRBJ2-2, is GAGVSQTPSNKVTEKGKYVELRCDPISGHTALYWYRQSLGQGPEFLIYFQGTGAADDSGLPNDRFFAVRPEGSVSTLKIQRTERGDSAVYLCASSLTSGSFLDTGELFFGEGSRLTVL.

The V and J genes are TRBV5-4 and TRBJ1-1; TRBD1 matches 12 bases. V lost 3 bases to trimming and J lost 7 bases; unmatched junction nucleotides: 13. Germline CDR1 is SGHNT and CDR2 is YYREEE (reference sequence). The CDR3 is made up of 17 amino acids. The CDR3 here is CASSSPTAGTGGNEAFF. The CDR3 coding sequence is TGTGCCAGCAGCTCCCCTACCGCCGGGACAGGGGGCAATGAAGCTTTCTTT.

V gene TRBV13 combines with J gene TRBJ2-1; perhaps TRBD1 as D (5 bases). Trimming removed 1 base from V and 9 bases from J, with 13 bases in between. Germline lookup yields CDR1 PRHDT and CDR2 FYEKMQ (reference sequence). The CDR3 runs 14 residues. Here the CDR3 reads CASSLEGVAVEQFF. Written as DNA, the CDR3 is TGTGCCAGCAGCTTAGAAGGGGTGGCTGTTGAGCAGTTCTTC.

The chain has TRBV5-1 and TRBJ2-7; 12 bases are shared with TRBD2. Germline CDR1 and CDR2: SGHRS and YFSETQ. With V trimmed by 0 bases and J by 6 bases, 16 bases remained unmatched. This CDR3 has 19 residues. The chain's CDR3 is CASSLGTGTSGLASGEQYF. CDR3 in DNA: TGCGCCAGCAGCTTGGGAACCGGGACTAGCGGGTTGGCCTCGGGCGAGCAGTACTTC.

V usage is TRBV24-1 and J usage is TRBJ2-2; 8 positions agree with TRBD1. CDR1 is KGHDR and CDR2 is SFDVKD in the germline V gene. This CDR3 has 14 residues. With 5 bases clipped from V and 4 bases from J, the junction kept 2 bases outside the gene matches. The CDR3 DNA reads TGTGCCACCAGTGTCGGACAGGGCACCGGGGAGCTGTTTTTT. Its protein is CATSVGQGTGELFF.

The CDR3 loop is CASSFDRVETQYF. The CDR3 nucleotides read TGTGCCAGCAGTTTCGACAGGGTGGAGACCCAGTACTTC. V gene TRBV12-3 or TRBV12-4 combines with J gene TRBJ2-5, with 7 bases lining up with TRBD1. Trimming took 3 bases from V and 5 from J; bases not matched to a gene: 3. The CDR3 is 13 amino acids.

This clone appeared a single time. For the CDR3, the DNA is TGTGCCACCAGCAGAGGTCTAGCGGGCGCGGACGGGGAGCTGTTTTTT. Translation gives CATSRGLAGADGELFF. The chain joins TRBV15 to TRBJ2-2; 8 nucleotides agree with TRBD2. Trimming at V came to 1 base and at J to 7 bases, leaving 8 bases not matched to a gene. The length of the CDR3 is 16 residues. Germline CDR1 LNHNV, CDR2 YYDKDF (reference sequence).

The J gene is TRBJ1-2, the V gene TRBV29-1; tentative D call: TRBD1 (5 bases). The CDR3 spans 13 residues. The V and J ends lost 7 bases and 2 bases respectively, with 14 bases between them. Germline-derived CDR1 and CDR2 are SQVTM and ANQGSEA. CDR3 protein: CSGEGGGNYGYTF. CDR3 coding DNA: TGCAGCGGGGAAGGTGGGGGGAACTATGGCTACACCTTC.

The chain employs TRBV7-9 and TRBJ2-1; 9 nucleotides align to TRBD2. This CDR3 is 15 amino acids long. V lost 5 bases, J lost 6 bases, and 8 bases stayed unmatched. The germline gives CDR1 SEHNR, CDR2 FQNEAQ (reference sequence). In DNA, the CDR3 is TGTGCCAGCAGCCCCCCGGGACTAGCTTCCAATGAGCAGTTCTTC. Translation gives CASSPPGLASNEQFF.

This chain joins TRBV18 and TRBJ2-7, with D tentatively TRBD1 (8 bases). The CDR3 sequence is 15 residues long. CDR1 KGHSH and CDR2 LQKENI come from the germline V gene. Trimming shortened V by 3 bases and J by 5 bases, and 17 bases separated the two germline ends. CDR3 sequence (DNA): TGTGCCAGCTCACCCAGGGGGGGACAGGAAGACGAGCAGTACTTC. Protein product: CASSPRGGQEDEQYF.